The rows below give T cell receptor beta chains drawn from one sample of a study of blood T cell repertoires in COVID-19. Repertoires were generated with immunoSEQ multiplex PCR, while TCRdb's copy carries only in-frame clones and drops some. The table shows hundreds of thousands of clones, with roughly 84% occurring only once. The specimen sequenced was peripheral blood. The receptors derive from an elderly woman with active or convalescent COVID-19. CDR3s include the opening cysteine and the closing phenylalanine or tryptophan. A D gene is named only where the DNA matches it firmly. Rows give clone size only sometimes, using once, few, many, or a class for an expanded clone.

d_call clone_size j_call v_call cdr3_aa cdr3_nt
NA NA TRBJ2-1 TRBV5-6 CASSRDSTQFF TGTGCCAGCAGCCGGGATTCGACGCAGTTCTTC
TRBD1 NA TRBJ1-6 TRBV9 CASSGQGISPLHF TGTGCCAGCAGCGGACAGGGGATTTCACCCCTCCACTTT
NA NA TRBJ1-5 TRBV18 CASSPSSRLNQPQHF TGTGCCAGCTCACCATCGTCCAGACTCAATCAGCCCCAGCATTTT
NA NA TRBJ2-2 TRBV6-2/TRBV6-3 CASSLMGGQVGELFF TGTGCCAGCAGTTTGATGGGGGGGCAGGTCGGGGAGCTGTTTTTT
NA NA TRBJ1-2 TRBV5-1 CASSLTTLQGTGGYTF TGCGCCAGCAGCTTGACGACTTTACAGGGCACGGGTGGCTACACCTTC
NA NA TRBJ2-7 TRBV7-2 CASSLERAEQYF TGTGCCAGCAGCTTAGAGAGGGCCGAGCAGTACTTC
TRBD2 NA TRBJ2-1 TRBV5-1 CASSLGGAGGVDEQFF TGCGCCAGCAGCTTGGGTGGAGCGGGAGGCGTCGATGAGCAGTTCTTC
NA once TRBJ2-5 TRBV19 CASSGGGRRGQETQYF TGTGCCAGTAGTGGTGGAGGGAGAAGGGGCCAAGAGACCCAGTACTTC
TRBD1 once TRBJ1-4 TRBV5-8 CASSLAGQGGEKLFF TGTGCCAGCAGCTTGGCCGGACAGGGAGGGGAAAAACTGTTTTTT
NA NA TRBJ2-7 TRBV18 CASSPPGRGIGGEQYF TGTGCCAGCTCACCACCAGGGAGGGGGATTGGGGGAGAGCAGTACTTC
NA NA TRBJ2-1 TRBV5-1 CASSGGTGYNEQFF TGCGCCAGCAGCGGCGGGACGGGATACAATGAGCAGTTCTTC
NA NA TRBJ2-1 TRBV9 CASSANPNEQFF TGTGCCAGCAGTGCGAACCCCAATGAGCAGTTCTTC
TRBD2 NA TRBJ2-1 TRBV11-1 CASSIGLAGDHEQFF TGTGCCAGCAGCATTGGACTAGCGGGAGACCATGAGCAGTTCTTC
TRBD1 NA TRBJ2-5 TRBV24-1 CATSDSGTGRETQYF TGTGCCACCAGTGACAGCGGGACAGGGCGGGAGACCCAGTACTTC
TRBD2 NA TRBJ2-1 TRBV5-6 CASSLWTRANEQFF TGTGCCAGCAGCCTTTGGACTAGGGCTAATGAGCAGTTCTTC
NA once TRBJ2-1 TRBV9 CASSPGSSYNEQFF TGTGCCAGCAGCCCAGGGTCCTCCTACAATGAGCAGTTCTTC
TRBD2 NA TRBJ2-3 TRBV4-3 CASSQGRSGGYTQYF TGCGCCAGCAGCCAGGGGAGGAGCGGGGGTTATACGCAGTATTTT
NA NA TRBJ1-1 TRBV19 CASSLRQGSTEAFF TGTGCCAGTAGCCTTCGTCAGGGGTCCACTGAAGCTTTCTTT
NA NA TRBJ2-5 TRBV20-1 CSAEREETQYF TGCAGTGCAGAGCGGGAAGAGACCCAGTACTTC
TRBD1 NA TRBJ2-2 TRBV25-1 CASSEFGQGSGGELFF TGTGCCAGCAGTGAATTCGGACAGGGTAGTGGCGGGGAGCTGTTTTTT
TRBD2 NA TRBJ2-7 TRBV6-2/TRBV6-3 CASSYSTTGSGTSFSYEQYF TGTGCCAGCAGTTACTCAACGACAGGCTCCGGGACTAGCTTTTCCTACGAGCAGTACTTC
TRBD2 NA TRBJ2-3 TRBV3-1/TRBV3-2 CATSRLAGDVDTQYF TGTGCCACCTCCCGACTAGCGGGGGATGTAGATACGCAGTATTTT
TRBD1 NA TRBJ2-2 TRBV5-5 CASQGVMNTGELFF TGTGCCAGCCAGGGGGTAATGAACACCGGGGAGCTGTTTTTT
TRBD2 NA TRBJ2-7 TRBV5-1 CASSLVAGEAYEQYF TGCGCCAGCAGCTTGGTTGCGGGAGAGGCCTACGAGCAGTACTTC
TRBD2 NA TRBJ2-1 TRBV5-1 CASSLREAFSYNEQFF TGCGCCAGCAGCTTACGGGAGGCTTTCTCCTACAATGAGCAGTTCTTC
NA once TRBJ2-3 TRBV7-3 CASSITGTDTQYF TGTGCCAGCAGCATTACAGGAACAGATACGCAGTATTTT
NA NA TRBJ1-2 TRBV30 CAWSESGRGGYTF TGTGCCTGGAGTGAATCCGGAAGAGGGGGCTACACCTTC
NA NA TRBJ1-1 TRBV7-7 CASSGLLAGDTEAFF TGTGCCAGCAGCGGACTTTTGGCGGGTGACACTGAAGCTTTCTTT
NA NA TRBJ2-7 TRBV28 CASSSPIRGSVYEQYF TGTGCCAGCAGTTCACCGATTAGGGGGTCCGTCTACGAGCAGTACTTC
NA NA TRBJ1-1 TRBV12-3/TRBV12-4 CASSPTRMVAFF TGTGCCAGCAGCCCGACACGGATGGTAGCTTTCTTT
TRBD1 NA TRBJ2-1 TRBV6-2/TRBV6-3 CASSQGQKEFF TGTGCCAGCAGCCAGGGACAGAAGGAGTTCTTC
NA NA TRBJ2-2 TRBV2 CASSPPLAGATGELFF TGTGCCAGCAGCCCCCCCCTGGCGGGGGCCACCGGGGAGCTGTTTTTT
NA NA TRBJ1-2 TRBV7-2 CASSLGRDYGYTF TGTGCCAGCAGCTTAGGCAGGGACTATGGCTACACCTTC
NA NA TRBJ1-3 TRBV5-1 CASRQETETRNTIYF TGCGCCAGCAGGCAAGAGACAGAAACCCGAAACACCATATATTTT
NA NA TRBJ2-5 TRBV3-1/TRBV3-2 CASSRRQGGETQYF TGTGCCAGCAGCCGGAGACAGGGAGGCGAGACCCAGTACTTC
NA NA TRBJ1-1 TRBV5-4 CASSLAEVMNTEAFF TGTGCCAGCAGCTTGGCAGAGGTTATGAACACTGAAGCTTTCTTT
TRBD1 NA TRBJ2-3 TRBV23-1 CASSQTDRGQGSTDTQYF TGCGCCAGCAGTCAGACTGACAGGGGGCAGGGGAGCACAGATACGCAGTATTTT
NA NA TRBJ1-6 TRBV28 CASSFLSSYNSPLHF TGTGCCAGCAGTTTCCTGAGCTCCTATAATTCACCCCTCCACTTT
NA NA TRBJ2-2 TRBV3-1/TRBV3-2 CASSQGSQGSTGELFF TGTGCCAGCAGCCAAGGATCCCAGGGGAGCACCGGGGAGCTGTTTTTT
TRBD1 NA TRBJ1-4 TRBV5-1 CASSLARTGANEKLFF TGCGCCAGCAGCTTGGCTAGGACAGGGGCTAATGAAAAACTGTTTTTT
TRBD1 NA TRBJ1-6 TRBV7-2 CASSPRDRGSPLHF TGTGCCAGCAGCCCGCGGGACAGGGGTTCACCCCTCCACTTT
TRBD1 NA TRBJ2-1 TRBV3-1/TRBV3-2 CASSFSGILQGAHNEQFF TGTGCCAGCAGTTTCTCGGGGATTTTACAGGGGGCCCACAATGAGCAGTTCTTC
NA NA TRBJ2-5 TRBV29-1 CSVEFLGKTQYF TGCAGCGTTGAATTCCTCGGGAAGACCCAGTACTTC
TRBD1 NA TRBJ2-7 TRBV7-2 CASSPGGQGTYEQYF TGTGCCAGCAGCCCAGGGGGACAGGGCACCTACGAGCAGTACTTC
NA NA TRBJ2-7 TRBV7-8 CASSLGTGYEQYF TGTGCCAGCAGCTTAGGGACTGGCTACGAGCAGTACTTC
NA NA TRBJ1-2 TRBV19 CASSSQTGTHSYGYTF TGTGCCAGTAGTTCCCAGACAGGAACCCACTCCTATGGCTACACCTTC
TRBD2 NA TRBJ2-1 TRBV7-3 CASSLDGRALNEQFF TGTGCCAGCAGCTTAGACGGGAGGGCCCTCAATGAGCAGTTCTTC
NA once TRBJ2-3 TRBV7-3 CASSRTPVISTDTQYF TGTGCCAGCAGCCGAACTCCCGTAATTAGCACAGATACGCAGTATTTT
NA NA TRBJ2-7 TRBV11-1 CASSRDTGSYEQYF TGTGCCAGCAGCCGGGACACTGGCTCCTACGAGCAGTACTTC
TRBD2 NA TRBJ2-7 TRBV11-3 CASSSLSGASGGDKEQYF TGTGCCAGCAGCTCCCTCTCCGGGGCTAGCGGGGGGGATAAAGAGCAGTACTTC
TRBD2 NA TRBJ2-5 TRBV7-2 CASSLEGTSEKTQYF TGTGCCAGCAGCTTAGAAGGGACTAGCGAGAAGACCCAGTACTTC
TRBD1 NA TRBJ2-5 TRBV3-1/TRBV3-2 CASMTGKETQYF TGTGCCAGCATGACAGGGAAAGAGACCCAGTACTTC
NA NA TRBJ2-5 TRBV7-9 CASSPGLDSPQETQYF TGTGCCAGCAGCCCAGGACTCGACTCCCCCCAAGAGACCCAGTACTTC
NA NA TRBJ2-1 TRBV11-3 CASSFEGGVSYNEQFF TGTGCCAGCAGCTTTGAGGGCGGAGTTTCCTACAATGAGCAGTTCTTC
NA NA TRBJ1-1 TRBV10-3 CAITAQGGDTEAFF TGTGCCATCACTGCGCAGGGTGGGGACACTGAAGCTTTCTTT
NA NA TRBJ1-1 TRBV15 CATSRAPPGGTEAFF TGTGCCACCAGCAGAGCCCCGCCGGGGGGAACTGAAGCTTTCTTT
TRBD1 once TRBJ2-1 TRBV19 CASRGTGGQRGPNNEQFF TGTGCCAGTAGGGGGACAGGGGGCCAACGGGGCCCTAACAATGAGCAGTTCTTC